Sequencing of this T cell receptor (beta chain) was carried out in a study of blood T cell repertoires in COVID-19 (TCRdb year 2020). For context, the study as a whole: Samples from collaborators originated in the United States, Italy and Spain and spanned both the acute and convalescent phases of COVID-19. The samples were drawn from two sources: the first 160 participants of the ongoing ImmuneRACE study, and 1,000 to 1,500 subjects contributed by 6 global collaborators. Where available, HLA class I and class II types were taken from metadata supplied by the sample provider and were not determined by assay-based typing. The repertoires were made available in a free public database intended to serve as a resource for research on the immune response to SARS-CoV-2. The dataset comprised deeply sampled blood TCRbeta repertoires from subjects exposed to, actively infected with, or recovered from COVID-19. The prospective study material was composed of cDNA or gDNA derived from T cells, B-cell-depleted T cells, or PBMCs. Sample metadata almost always included a de-identified subject ID, COVID-19 status, age in years and sex.

About this clone itself: Its antigen remains unidentified. Per-nucleotide qualities are absent, and no much larger clonotype sits a single base away.

The immunoSEQ Assay, a bias-controlled multiplex PCR, was used to amplify TCRbeta CDR3 regions from genomic DNA. The original pipeline was this. The number of nucleated cells in each sample was estimated from the amplification of reference gene primers within the assay. To quantify the absolute abundance of each unique TCRbeta CDR3 rearrangement, sequence reads were collapsed and filtered. For each sample, productive Simpson clonality was calculated by taking the square root of Simpson's diversity index across productive rearrangements. What TCRdb holds here is the immuneACCESS table cut down to in-frame rearrangements. Part of the clones is not present; checked against another copy, under half of the missing clones reflect an unresolved V gene, and the others are unexplained. Clone size and the V and J calls come from that table; the DNA yielded D and trimming. The sample table records over 300,000 clones; 90% of these occur just once. The ten largest clones represent about 7% of the sample.

Whole blood was collected in K2EDTA tubes by collaborating institutions according to the institutions' own protocols. Collaborator samples were shipped for TCRbeta analysis as frozen whole blood, isolated PBMCs, or DNA extracted from either sample type. Clipping removes 5 bases from V and 8 bases from J, with 7 as the unmatched junction base count. The germline V gene provides CDR1 MDHEN and CDR2 SYDVKM. Spanning cysteine to phenylalanine, the CDR3 consists of 15 amino acids. Just the 45-base CDR3 DNA is kept, in frame starting at base 1. The paper's findings and limits, for the study overall: Clinical and demographic metadata were provided uncurated, with the amount varying by source and participant.

The sequence came from a man aged 18 to 30 with active or convalescent COVID-19. The sample was peripheral blood. Rearrangement joined TRBV28 to TRBJ2-1, with 12 middle bases fitting TRBD2. Read as DNA, the sequence is TGTGCCAGCAGTATAACTAGCGGGAGGACCGATGAGCAGTTCTTC. This codes for CASSITSGRTDEQFF. Where the CDR3 stops, the reference TRBV28 and TRBJ2-1 genes take over; the full variable domain is DVKVTQSSRYLVKRTGEKVFLECVQDMDHENMFWYRQDPGLGLRLIYFSYDVKMKEKGDIPEGYSVSREKKERFSLILESASTNQTSMYLCASSITSGRTDEQFFGPGTRLTVL.